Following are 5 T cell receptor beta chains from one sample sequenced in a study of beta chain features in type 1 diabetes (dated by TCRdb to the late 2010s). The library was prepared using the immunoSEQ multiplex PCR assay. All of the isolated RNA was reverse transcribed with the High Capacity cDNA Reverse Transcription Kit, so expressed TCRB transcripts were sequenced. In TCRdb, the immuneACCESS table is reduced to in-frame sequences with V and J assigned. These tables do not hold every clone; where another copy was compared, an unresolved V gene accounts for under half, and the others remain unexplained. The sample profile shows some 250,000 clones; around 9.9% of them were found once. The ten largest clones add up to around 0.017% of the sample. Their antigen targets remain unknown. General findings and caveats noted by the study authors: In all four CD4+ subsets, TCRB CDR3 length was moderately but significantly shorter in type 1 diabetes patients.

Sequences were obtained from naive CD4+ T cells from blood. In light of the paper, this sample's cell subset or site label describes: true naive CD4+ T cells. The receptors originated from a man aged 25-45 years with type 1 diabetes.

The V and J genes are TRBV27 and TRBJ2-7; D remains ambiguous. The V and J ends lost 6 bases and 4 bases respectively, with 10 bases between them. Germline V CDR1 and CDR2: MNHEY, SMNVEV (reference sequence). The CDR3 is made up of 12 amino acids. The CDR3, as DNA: TGTGCCAGCAGGACAAGGCTGTACGAGCAGTACTTC. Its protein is CASRTRLYEQYF.

The CDR3, as DNA: TGTGCCAGCAGTTACCTAGCGGGGGGATACTACAATGAGCAGTTCTTC. Translation: CASSYLAGGYYNEQFF. The rearrangement uses TRBV28 and TRBJ2-1; 11 nucleotides line up with TRBD2. From germline, CDR1 is MDHEN and CDR2 SYDVKM. V shed 4 bases and J 3 bases; nucleotides not matched to a gene: 5. CDR3 length: 16 amino acids.

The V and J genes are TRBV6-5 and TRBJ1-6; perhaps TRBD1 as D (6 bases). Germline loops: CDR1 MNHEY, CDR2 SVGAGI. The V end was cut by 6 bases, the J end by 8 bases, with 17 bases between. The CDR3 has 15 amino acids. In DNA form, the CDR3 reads TGTGCCAGCAGACGGACACAGGGTCGGGATTCACCCCTCCACTTT. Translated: CASRRTQGRDSPLHF.

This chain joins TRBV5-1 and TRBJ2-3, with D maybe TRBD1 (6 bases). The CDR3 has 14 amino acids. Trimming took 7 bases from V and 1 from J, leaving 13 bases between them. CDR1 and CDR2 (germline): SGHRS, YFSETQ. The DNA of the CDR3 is TGCGCCAGCGGTCAGGGGTGGGGCACAGATACGCAGTATTTT. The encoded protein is CASGQGWGTDTQYF.

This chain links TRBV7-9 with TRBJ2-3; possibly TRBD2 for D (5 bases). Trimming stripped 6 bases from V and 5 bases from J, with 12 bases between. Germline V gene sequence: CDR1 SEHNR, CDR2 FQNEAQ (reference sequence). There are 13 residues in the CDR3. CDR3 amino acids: CASRDWILDTQYF. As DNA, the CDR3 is TGTGCCAGCAGGGACTGGATCTTAGATACGCAGTATTTT.